This TCR beta chain stems from a study of blood T cell repertoires in COVID-19. About the study: The United States, Italy and Spain were the sources of the acute and convalescent COVID-19 samples. T cells, B-cell-depleted T cells, or PBMCs supplied cDNA or gDNA.

J was trimmed by 5 bases and V by 3 bases; bases with no gene match: 7. Germline V CDR1 and CDR2: SGHDT, YYEEEE. The CDR3 consists of 14 residues. Original processing methods: Amplification of reference gene primers was used by the study to estimate nucleated cell counts. Assay used: immunoSEQ multiplex PCR; TCRdb lists only in-frame clones, some missing. V and J calls and clone size are copied from that table; D and trimming were computed from the DNA. The table records about 120,000 clones, 77% of them present only once. Material: peripheral blood. This chain uses TRBV5-6 with TRBJ1-2; the match to TRBD1 covers 7 bases. The origin of this receptor is a human donor in a cohort sampled during active COVID-19. CDR3 bases: TGTGCCAGCAGCTACGGACAGGCGGGGTATGGCTACACCTTC. This encodes CASSYGQAGYGYTF.